This is a list of T cell receptor beta chains from one sample in a study of cytomegalovirus exposure and HLA in healthy donors. Only in-frame clones appear in the TCRdb table, and some are missing; sequencing was by immunoSEQ multiplex PCR. The data contain 150,000 to 200,000 clones, 86% of them seen just once; the ten biggest clones take up around 7.2%. Sequenced material: PBMCs. Receptors were obtained from a man under 40 in good health and CMV-seropositive. Both conserved end residues are part of each CDR3. The D gene is left open where the match is weak. Clone size appears in some rows only: once, few, many, or a class for an expanded clone.

CDR3 protein | CDR3 DNA | J gene | V gene | D gene | clone size
CASSLVGGWTGELFF | TGCGCCAGCAGCTTGGTGGGGGGCTGGACCGGGGAGCTGTTTTTT | TRBJ2-2 | TRBV5-1 | . | .
CASSEGQSTEAFF | TGTGCCAGCAGTGAGGGCCAGAGCACTGAAGCTTTCTTT | TRBJ1-1 | TRBV25-1 | . | once
CASSVDTVTEAFF | TGTGCCAGCAGCGTAGACACGGTAACTGAAGCTTTCTTT | TRBJ1-1 | TRBV9 | . | .
CASSDTGTGLNQPQHF | TGTGCCAGCAGTGATACCGGGACAGGGCTCAATCAGCCCCAGCATTTT | TRBJ1-5 | TRBV6-1 | TRBD1 | .
CASSIVVGRSTDTQYF | TGTGCCAGCAGCATCGTGGTCGGCCGTAGCACAGATACGCAGTATTTT | TRBJ2-3 | TRBV28 | . | .
CASSSEGRGTEAFF | TGTGCCAGCAGTTCTGAGGGGCGGGGGACTGAAGCTTTCTTT | TRBJ1-1 | TRBV27 | . | .
CASSVLVNYGYTF | TGTGCCAGCAGTGTGTTGGTTAACTATGGCTACACCTTC | TRBJ1-2 | TRBV6-1 | . | .
CASSSTSGYEQYF | TGTGCCAGCAGCTCGACTAGCGGCTACGAGCAGTACTTC | TRBJ2-7 | TRBV11-2 | TRBD2 | .
CASSYSRVDQPQHF | TGTGCCAGCAGTTACTCCAGGGTGGATCAGCCCCAGCATTTT | TRBJ1-5 | TRBV6-6 | . | .
CASSLREGTNQPQHF | TGTGCCAGCTCCCTTCGTGAGGGGACGAATCAGCCCCAGCATTTT | TRBJ1-5 | TRBV6-6 | . | .
CASSRDTSTNEKLFF | TGTGCCAGCAGTCGGGACACCTCAACTAATGAAAAACTGTTTTTT | TRBJ1-4 | TRBV28 | . | .
CASSERNYGYTF | TGTGCCAGCAGTGAACGGAACTATGGCTACACCTTC | TRBJ1-2 | TRBV6-1 | . | .
CASRIQGSSSYEQYF | TGTGCCAGCAGAATTCAGGGATCTTCCTCCTACGAGCAGTACTTC | TRBJ2-7 | TRBV28 | . | .
CASSLVAGFNEQYF | TGTGCCAGCAGCTTAGTAGCGGGGTTCAACGAGCAGTACTTC | TRBJ2-7 | TRBV11-3 | TRBD2 | .
CASSHHQLDYGYTF | TGTGCCAGCAGCCATCATCAGCTAGACTATGGCTACACCTTC | TRBJ1-2 | TRBV6-5 | . | .